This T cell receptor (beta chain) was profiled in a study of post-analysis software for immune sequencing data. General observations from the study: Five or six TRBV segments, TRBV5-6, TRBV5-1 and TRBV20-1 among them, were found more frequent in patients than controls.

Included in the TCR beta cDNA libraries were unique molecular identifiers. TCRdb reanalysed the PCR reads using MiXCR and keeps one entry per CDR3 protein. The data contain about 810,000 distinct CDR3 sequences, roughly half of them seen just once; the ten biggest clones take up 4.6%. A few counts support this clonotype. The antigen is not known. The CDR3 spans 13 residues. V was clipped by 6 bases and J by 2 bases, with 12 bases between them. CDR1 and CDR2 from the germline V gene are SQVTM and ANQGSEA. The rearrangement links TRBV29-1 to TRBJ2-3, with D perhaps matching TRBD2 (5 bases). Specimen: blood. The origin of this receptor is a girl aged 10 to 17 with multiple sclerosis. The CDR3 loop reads CSVGKRNTDTQYF. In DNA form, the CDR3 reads TGCAGCGTCGGGAAGAGGAACACAGATACGCAGTATTTT.